This T cell receptor (beta chain) was sequenced for a study of blood T cell repertoires in COVID-19. As for the study in general: The United States, Italy and Spain were the sources of the acute and convalescent COVID-19 samples. From T cells, B-cell-depleted T cells, or PBMCs came the material, which was cDNA or gDNA.

V gave up 1 base and J gave up 5 bases; unmatched junction bases: 4. CDR1 is SGHAT, CDR2 FQNNGV, per germline. This CDR3 spans 14 amino acids. In the original analysis: Nucleated cell counts were estimated from reference gene primer amplification. Clones were read by immunoSEQ multiplex PCR, and TCRdb kept only the in-frame ones, dropping some. Clonal size and the V and J genes are those of that table, whereas D and trimming came from the DNA. The data hold roughly 250,000 clones, with 83% observed a single time. The source material was peripheral blood. This sequence joins TRBV11-2 and TRBJ2-7; 8 bases match TRBD1. The sequence was obtained from a human donor in a cohort sampled during active COVID-19. CDR3 bases: TGTGCCAGCAGCTTAGCAGGGGGCGCGGACGAGCAGTACTTC. It codes for CASSLAGGADEQYF.